This T cell receptor (beta chain) stems from a study of cytomegalovirus exposure and HLA in healthy donors. Study observations and caveats: With high specificity and sensitivity, the classifier reportedly diagnosed cytomegalovirus status.

The study ran its PCR with 60 Vbeta and 13 Jbeta primers. Measured with immunoSEQ multiplex PCR; TCRdb has only the in-frame clones, and not every one. The sample carries some 90,000 clones, 60% to 85% recorded once. A note on this clone: The target antigen is unknown.

The V end was cut by 6 bases, the J end by 0 bases, with 7 bases between. Germline V gene data show CDR1 as ENHRY and CDR2 as SYGVKD. This CDR3 comprises 13 residues. Sequencing used PBMCs. The chain couples TRBV10-3 to TRBJ2-3; tentative D call: TRBD1 (6 bases). This TCR came from a man aged 25 to 40 in good health and CMV-seropositive. The CDR3 nucleotides are TGTGCCATCAGGGGGACAAGCACAGATACGCAGTATTTT. It specifies CAIRGTSTDTQYF.